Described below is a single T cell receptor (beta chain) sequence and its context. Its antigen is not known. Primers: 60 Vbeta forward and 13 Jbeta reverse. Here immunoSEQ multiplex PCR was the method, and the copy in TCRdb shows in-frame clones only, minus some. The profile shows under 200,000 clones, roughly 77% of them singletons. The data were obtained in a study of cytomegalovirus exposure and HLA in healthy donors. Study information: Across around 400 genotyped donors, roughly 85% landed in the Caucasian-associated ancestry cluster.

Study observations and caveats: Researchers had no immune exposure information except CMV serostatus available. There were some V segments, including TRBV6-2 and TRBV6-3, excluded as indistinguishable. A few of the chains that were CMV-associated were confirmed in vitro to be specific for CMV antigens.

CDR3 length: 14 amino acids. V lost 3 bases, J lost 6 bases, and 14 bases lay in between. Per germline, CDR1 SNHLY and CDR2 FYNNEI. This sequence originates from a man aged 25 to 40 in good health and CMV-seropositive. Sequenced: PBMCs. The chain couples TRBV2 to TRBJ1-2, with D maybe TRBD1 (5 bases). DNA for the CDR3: TGTGCCAGCAGTGAGCAGAGCGCGGGGGATGGCTACACCTTC. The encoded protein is CASSEQSAGDGYTF.